Listed below are T cell receptor beta chains from one sample, sequenced in a study of regulatory T cells in long-lasting Graves disease. One entry per CDR3 protein results from TCRdb running MiXCR on the multiplex PCR reads. Counted here are roughly 360,000 distinct CDR3 sequences, roughly 24% occurring once; the ten biggest clones make up 25% to 35%. This sample comprised peripheral blood mononuclear cells (PBMCs), obtained when the disease was refractory, from a patient treated with antithyroid drugs. All receptors come from a middle-aged woman with Graves disease. The CDR3 runs from the conserved cysteine through the conserved F or W. The D gene is left open where the match is weak. The size of a clone is reported for some rows only, either as once, few or many, or as a class for expanded clones.

j_call v_call clone_size d_call cdr3_nt cdr3_aa
TRBJ1-5 TRBV10-2 . . TGCGCCAGCAGCGGGACGAGGAATCAGCCCCAGCATTTT CASSGTRNQPQHF
TRBJ1-6 TRBV6-1 . . TGTGCCAGCGAGGCTCTTGAGGATTCACCCCTCCACTTT CASEALEDSPLHF
TRBJ2-7 TRBV6-1 many . TGTGCCAGCAAGGAGGGGAGCTACGAGCAGTACTTC CASKEGSYEQYF
TRBJ1-1 TRBV19 many . TGTGCCTCCCCCCCTCCGGGACACCAGAACACTGAAGCTTTCTTT CASPPPGHQNTEAFF
TRBJ2-5 TRBV10-1 many . TGCGCCAGCAGTGTCCGGGAGCCAGTCCAAGAGACCCAGTACTTC CASSVREPVQETQYF
TRBJ1-5 TRBV28 many TRBD1 TGTGCCAGCAGCCAGGGACAGGGAGCACAGCCCCAGCATTTT CASSQGQGAQPQHF
TRBJ1-1 TRBV5-1 . . TGCGCCAGCAGCGCGGCGCGCCCCTTGATCCCTGAAGCTTTCTTT CASSAARPLIPEAFF
TRBJ2-7 TRBV12-3/TRBV12-4 many . TGTGCCAGCAGTCGACTCGGGGGCCACGAGCAGTACTTC CASSRLGGHEQYF
TRBJ2-3 TRBV7-9 . TRBD2 TGTGCCAGCCCCCTGAGCGGGGGAAGTCCAGATACGCAGTATTTT CASPLSGGSPDTQYF
TRBJ1-6 TRBV6-2/TRBV6-3 once TRBD1 TGTGCCACCCGACAGGGGGGTTATTCACCCCTCCACTTT CATRQGGYSPLHF
TRBJ1-5 TRBV7-9 . TRBD1 TGTGCCAGCAGCTTAGAGTACAGGGGAAAGGGAAATCAGCCCCAGCATTTT CASSLEYRGKGNQPQHF
TRBJ1-1 TRBV24-1 many TRBD1 TGTGCCACCAGTGATGCGACAGGGTTCGGAAGGGACACTGAAGCTTTCTTT CATSDATGFGRDTEAFF
TRBJ2-5 TRBV28 many . TGTGCCAGCAGTCGACTATGGGAGACCCAGTACTTC CASSRLWETQYF
TRBJ2-7 TRBV5-1 few . TGCGCCAGCAGTTGGCAGGGAAACGAGCAGTACTTC CASSWQGNEQYF
TRBJ2-3 TRBV10-3 many . TGTGCCATCAGTTTAGGGCTGTCTAGCGGCACAGATACGCAGTATTTT CAISLGLSSGTDTQYF
TRBJ1-2 TRBV11-2 few . TGTGCCAGCACGGGACTGGCATACGGTGGCTACACCTTC CASTGLAYGGYTF
TRBJ2-7 TRBV28 many TRBD2 TGTGCCAGCAGTTACTTTAGAGCGGGGGCCTCCTACGAGCAGTACTTC CASSYFRAGASYEQYF
TRBJ2-2 TRBV29-1 many . TGCAGCGTTTCGGATGGGAACACCGGGGAGCTGTTTTTT CSVSDGNTGELFF
TRBJ2-2 TRBV6-1 few TRBD2 TGTGCCAGCAGCGACGGGGGGACGAACACCGGGGAGCTGTTTTTT CASSDGGTNTGELFF
TRBJ1-1 TRBV28 many . TGTGCCAGCAGGACAACAGGTGGAGCTGAAGCTTTCTTT CASRTTGGAEAFF
TRBJ1-2 TRBV2 many . TGTGCCAGCACCTGGAGGGCAGCGAACTATGGCTACACCTTC CASTWRAANYGYTF
TRBJ2-5 TRBV6-1 many . TGTGCCAGCAGTGAAGCGGAGAGAGTGGGGGTAGAGACCCAGTACTTC CASSEAERVGVETQYF
TRBJ2-5 TRBV29-1 many TRBD1 TGCAGCGTTGATACCGGGACAGGCTTCCAAGAGACCCAGTACTTC CSVDTGTGFQETQYF
TRBJ2-7 TRBV28 . . TGTGCCACCCTACTAGGGGCCTACGAGCAGTACTTC CATLLGAYEQYF
TRBJ2-2 TRBV15 few . TGTGCCACCAGCAGTCCAAAAGAAGGCACTTACACCGGGGAGCTGTTTTTT CATSSPKEGTYTGELFF
TRBJ2-2 TRBV2 once . TGTGCCAGCAAACCAGACCCGCTCGACACCGGGGAGCTGTTTTTT CASKPDPLDTGELFF
TRBJ1-3 TRBV12-3/TRBV12-4 few . TGTGCCAGCAGTTTAGAACTCTCTGGAAACACCATATATTTT CASSLELSGNTIYF
TRBJ2-5 TRBV7-6 many . TGTGCCAGCAGCTTTACCATTTCGAAAACAGAAGGTCCAGAGACCCAGTACTTC CASSFTISKTEGPETQYF
TRBJ2-5 TRBV28 many . TGTGCCAGCAGTTTATCCCCAATCATGGGGGAGACCCAGTACTTC CASSLSPIMGETQYF
TRBJ2-2 TRBV10-1 . . TGCGCCAGCAGTGAGTCTATCACCGGGGAGCTGTTTTTT CASSESITGELFF
TRBJ1-1 TRBV6-1 few . TGTGCCAGCAGTCCCACCGGGACAATGAACACTGAAGCTTTCTTT CASSPTGTMNTEAFF
TRBJ2-7 TRBV28 many TRBD2 TGTGCCAGCATGGGAGGGTCTCTTATCTACGAGCAGTACTTC CASMGGSLIYEQYF
TRBJ2-2 TRBV5-1 many TRBD2 TGCGCCAGCAGCATCGGGACTAGCGGGAACACCGGGGAGCTGTTTTTT CASSIGTSGNTGELFF
TRBJ1-4 TRBV20-1 . . TGCAGTGTTGGGGGAGGGGCTGAAAAACTGTTTTTT CSVGGGAEKLFF
TRBJ2-7 TRBV29-1 many . TGCAGCGTTTCTGACAGCTACGAGCAGTACTTC CSVSDSYEQYF
TRBJ2-7 TRBV19 . TRBD1 TGTGCCAGGTTGGGGACAGGGGGTTCCTACGAGCAGTACTTC CARLGTGGSYEQYF
TRBJ2-2 TRBV24-1 few TRBD2 TGTGCCACCTTAGAAAGCGGGAGGGACACCGGGGAGCTGTTTTTT CATLESGRDTGELFF
TRBJ1-5 TRBV28 many . TGTGCCAGCAGTTTCCGATGGCTTCGGGGACAGCCCCAGCATTTT CASSFRWLRGQPQHF
TRBJ2-5 TRBV25-1 few TRBD1 TGTGCCAGCAACTCCGGGGCAGGGGGACGTGAGACCCAGTACTTC CASNSGAGGRETQYF
TRBJ2-4 TRBV7-2 . . TGTGCCAGCAGCTTAAGTGCCAAAAACATTCAGTACTTC CASSLSAKNIQYF
TRBJ2-1 TRBV5-1 once . TGCGCCAGCAGCTTGGCTAGCGTCGGGACCTACAATGAGCAGTTCTTC CASSLASVGTYNEQFF
TRBJ1-1 TRBV10-3 few . TGTGCCATCAGTCTTGACCCTACGGGGGGAGCTTTCTTT CAISLDPTGGAFF
TRBJ2-2 TRBV11-2 few TRBD2 TGTGCCAGCAAGGGACTAGCGGGAGCTGGCGGGGAGCTGTTTTTT CASKGLAGAGGELFF
TRBJ2-5 TRBV4-1 . TRBD2 TGCGCCAGCAGCCTCCCTCCGGGACTACAACGGGAGACCCAGTACTTC CASSLPPGLQRETQYF
TRBJ1-1 TRBV29-1 . . TGCAGCGTTAACAGGGTCAGCTCTGAAGCTTTCTTT CSVNRVSSEAFF
TRBJ2-1 TRBV20-1 . . TGCAGTGCTAGACTCTACAATGAGCAGTTCTTC CSARLYNEQFF
TRBJ2-1 TRBV6-2/TRBV6-3 once . TGTGCCAGCAGTCGGAGACAAGGTGAACAGTTCTTC CASSRRQGEQFF
TRBJ2-7 TRBV28 many . TGTGCCAGCAGCTTAAGGCACTACGAGCAGTACTTC CASSLRHYEQYF
TRBJ1-5 TRBV28 many . TGTGCCAGCAGTTTATCCAGGGATCAGCCCCAGCATTTT CASSLSRDQPQHF
TRBJ2-7 TRBV5-6 few . TGTGCCAGCAGAATAGGTTCCTACGAGCAGTACTTC CASRIGSYEQYF
TRBJ2-1 TRBV2 . TRBD2 TGTGCCAACCAGGGCGGGGGCTACAATGAGCAGTTCTTC CANQGGGYNEQFF
TRBJ2-2 TRBV19 . TRBD1 TGTGCCAGTAGGGGGACAGGGTTTTACACCGGGGAGCTGTTTTTT CASRGTGFYTGELFF